The rows below give T cell receptor beta chains drawn from one sample of a study of early T cells in non-severe SARS-CoV-2 infection. TCRdb processed the 5' RACE reads anew with MiXCR; each CDR3 protein has one entry. The table shows 35,000 to 40,000 distinct CDR3 sequences, with 3.5% to 5% occurring only once. The specimen sequenced was whole blood. The receptors here all came from an adult who was a healthcare worker with PCR-confirmed SARS-CoV-2 infection or an uninfected control (not recorded which). Each CDR3 is given with its conserved first and last residue. A D gene is named only where the DNA matches it firmly. Not all rows give a size; the values are once, few, many and, for expanded clones, a class.

CDR3nt	CDR3aa	abundance	j_gene	d_gene	v_gene
TGTGCCAGCAGTTTAGGAGGGGGTAACTCCTATAATTCACCCCTCCACTTT	CASSLGGGNSYNSPLHF	many	TRBJ1-6	NA	TRBV12-3/TRBV12-4
TGTGCCTGGAGTTTTGCAGCCCTCTACGAGCAGTACTTC	CAWSFAALYEQYF	few	TRBJ2-7	NA	TRBV30
TGCGCCAGCAGTGAGTACAGACTCTCTGAAGCTTTCTTT	CASSEYRLSEAFF	many	TRBJ1-1	NA	TRBV10-2
TGCAGTGCCGCAGGGACAGTCAATCAGCCCCAGCATTTT	CSAAGTVNQPQHF	many	TRBJ1-5	TRBD1	TRBV20-1
TGTGCCAGCACCGGGGAGCTGTTTTTT	CASTGELFF	few	TRBJ2-2	NA	TRBV7-9
TGCAGTGCTAGAGCGCCGATTGGGGGCGGCGTAGAGTACAATGAGCAGTTCTTC	CSARAPIGGGVEYNEQFF	many	TRBJ2-1	NA	TRBV20-1
TGCAGTGCCGGGACAGTGGAAGAGACCCAGTACTTC	CSAGTVEETQYF	few	TRBJ2-5	TRBD1	TRBV20-1
TGTGCCAGCAGCCTGGGGTTAGGTGGCAGCGGCTACACCTTC	CASSLGLGGSGYTF	many	TRBJ1-2	NA	TRBV7-9
TGCGCCAGCAGCTTCGGCTGGCGGAACACTGAAGCTTTCTTT	CASSFGWRNTEAFF	many	TRBJ1-1	NA	TRBV5-1
TGTGCCAGCAGCCCTTTGAATGGGAATTGGGAGCAGTTCTTC	CASSPLNGNWEQFF	many	TRBJ2-1	NA	TRBV11-2
TGTGCCAGCAGCCCGAGCAGGGGGCCCAATGAGCAGTTCTTC	CASSPSRGPNEQFF	many	TRBJ2-1	TRBD1	TRBV11-2
TGTGCCAGTGAAGGGGAGGGGGGAACCTACAATGAGCAGTTCTTC	CASEGEGGTYNEQFF	many	TRBJ2-1	NA	TRBV6-1
TGTGCCTGGAGTCTAGCGGGGGGGCTTGGGTACACCGGGGAGCTGTTTTTT	CAWSLAGGLGYTGELFF	many	TRBJ2-2	TRBD2	TRBV30
TGTGCCAGCAGCCACTCTAGCGGGGGGGCCCAATACAATGAGCAGTTCTTC	CASSHSSGGAQYNEQFF	many	TRBJ2-1	TRBD2	TRBV11-2
TGTGCCAGCAGCTTAGGCGCAGCTAACTATGGCTACACCTTC	CASSLGAANYGYTF	NA	TRBJ1-2	NA	TRBV5-4
TGTGCCAGCAGCGCGGGCTCTAGCGGGGGATCGGAGACCCAGTACTTC	CASSAGSSGGSETQYF	NA	TRBJ2-5	TRBD2	TRBV7-3
TGTGCCAGCTCACCAGGAGTCCGTAAAGAGACCCAGTACTTC	CASSPGVRKETQYF	few	TRBJ2-5	NA	TRBV18
TGTGCCAGCAGTGAGCACAATCAGCCCCAGCATTTT	CASSEHNQPQHF	many	TRBJ1-5	NA	TRBV25-1
TGTGCCAGCAGCTTGACAGGGTACACCGGGGAGCTGTTTTTT	CASSLTGYTGELFF	few	TRBJ2-2	TRBD1	TRBV7-2
TGCAGTGCTAACGGCGGGGACCAAGAGACCCAGTACTTC	CSANGGDQETQYF	few	TRBJ2-5	NA	TRBV20-1
TGTGCCAGCAGTTACGGCCGGGGAACGGTGTACGAGCAGTACTTC	CASSYGRGTVYEQYF	many	TRBJ2-7	NA	TRBV6-6
TGCAGCGTTGTACAAGGGGGCTACACTGAAGCTTTCTTT	CSVVQGGYTEAFF	NA	TRBJ1-1	TRBD1	TRBV29-1
TGTGCCTGGAGTCCCCCCATGGGCAGGGAAAGGTGGGGCAGGGCCACAGATACGCAGTATTTT	CAWSPPMGRERWGRATDTQYF	many	TRBJ2-3	NA	TRBV30
TGTGCCAGCAGCTTTACAGGGGGGAGGTATGGCTACACCTTC	CASSFTGGRYGYTF	few	TRBJ1-2	TRBD1	TRBV11-2
TGCGCCAGCAGCTTGAACTTTGTAGGTCCCGCCTACGAGCAGTACTTC	CASSLNFVGPAYEQYF	few	TRBJ2-7	NA	TRBV5-1
TGTGCCAGCCCGAGGGCGGGCGGGCTTAGCACAGATACGCAGTATTTT	CASPRAGGLSTDTQYF	many	TRBJ2-3	NA	TRBV7-9
TGCGCCAGCAGCCAAAGCGGGGGGGTCTCCTACGAGCAGTACTTC	CASSQSGGVSYEQYF	many	TRBJ2-7	TRBD2	TRBV4-1
TGCAGCGAGACGGGGCTAGCGGGGGACCCAGGGGATACGCAGTATTTT	CSETGLAGDPGDTQYF	many	TRBJ2-3	TRBD2	TRBV29-1
TGTGCCAGCACCCTAGCGGGGGCGTCCTACGAGCAGTACTTC	CASTLAGASYEQYF	few	TRBJ2-7	TRBD2	TRBV7-8
TGTGCCAGCAGTATTGGACAGGGATTGTCCTACGAGCAGTACTTC	CASSIGQGLSYEQYF	many	TRBJ2-7	TRBD1	TRBV6-5
TGTGCCAGCAGCTCCGGGGGAGGGGCTCGGGCCGAGCAGTACTTC	CASSSGGGARAEQYF	NA	TRBJ2-7	TRBD2	TRBV7-3